Below are 24 T cell receptor beta chains sequenced from a single sample in a study of cytomegalovirus exposure and HLA in healthy donors. The PCR employed 60 Vbeta primers together with 13 Jbeta primers. Produced via immunoSEQ multiplex PCR; TCRdb's table is partial and in-frame only. This table has about 130,000 clones, around 72% appearing once. Sequenced input: PBMCs. The receptors were gathered from a man aged 30 to 39 in good health and CMV-seronegative.

CDR3 amino acids: CASSFGTGAYEQYF. The CDR3 nucleotides read TGTGCCAGCAGCTTCGGGACAGGGGCCTACGAGCAGTACTTC. This chain joins TRBV11-2 and TRBJ2-7; 10 bases fit TRBD1. There are 14 residues in the CDR3. CDR1 is SGHAT and CDR2 is FQNNGV in the germline V gene. V lost 3 bases to trimming and J lost 2 bases; unmatched junction nucleotides: 1.

The rearrangement uses TRBV6-4 and TRBJ2-3; 8 bases map to TRBD2. This CDR3 has 17 residues. V was pared by 0 bases and J by 0 bases, with 5 bases of the junction left unmatched. Per the germline V gene, CDR1 is MRHNA and CDR2 is SNTAGT. The CDR3 reads CASSDSNGGGSTDTQYF. In DNA, the CDR3 is TGTGCCAGCAGTGACTCGAACGGCGGGGGGAGCACAGATACGCAGTATTTT.

This chain joins TRBV10-3 and TRBJ2-7; the D gene is possibly TRBD1 (7 bases). V lost 2 bases, J lost 2 bases, and 13 bases lay in between. CDR3 length: 15 amino acids. The germline V gene has CDR1 ENHRY and CDR2 SYGVKD. The CDR3 nucleotides are TGTGCCATCAGTGAGGGAGGGGGCAAGACCTACGAGCAGTACTTC. Its translation is CAISEGGGKTYEQYF.

This rearrangement joins TRBV18 to TRBJ1-6, with 8 bases lining up with TRBD1. CDR1 and CDR2 from the germline V gene are KGHSH and LQKENI. The CDR3 covers 15 residues. Losses at the gene ends were 3 bases for V and 3 bases for J; bases not matched to a gene: 1. The CDR3 DNA reads as TGTGCCAGCTCACCCGGGACAGGCTATAATTCACCCCTCCACTTT. Translated: CASSPGTGYNSPLHF.

This chain connects TRBV7-9 to TRBJ2-7; D not certain. V was pared by 1 base and J by 2 bases, with 12 bases between. The CDR3 is 15 residues long. CDR1 SEHNR and CDR2 FQNEAQ come from the germline V gene (reference sequence). CDR3 sequence: CASSLDAGLTYEQYF. The CDR3 nucleotides are TGTGCCAGCAGCTTAGACGCAGGATTAACCTACGAGCAGTACTTC. The full variable domain, in which reference TRBV7-9 and TRBJ2-7 provide the parts outside the CDR3, is DTGVSQNPRHKITKRGQNVTFRCDPISEHNRLYWYRQTLGQGPEFLTYFQNEAQLEKSRLLSDRFSAERPKGSFSTLEIQRTEQGDSAMYLCASSLDAGLTYEQYFGPGTRLTVT.

This clone occurred a few times. CDR3 nucleotides: TGCGCCAGCAGCTTTCAAACAGGGACCGAGCAGTACTTC. Protein sequence: CASSFQTGTEQYF. The V gene is TRBV4-3, the J gene TRBJ2-7; D might be TRBD1 (6 bases). The V gene's germline CDR1 is LGHNA and CDR2 YSLEER. V shed 5 bases and J shed 6 bases, with 14 bases lying between them. This CDR3 is built from 13 residues.

V and J are TRBV4-1 and TRBJ1-2; possibly TRBD1 for D (5 bases). Germline V CDR1 and CDR2: MGHRA, YSYEKL. The CDR3 is made up of 18 amino acids. The V end was cut by 0 bases, the J end by 0 bases, with 17 bases between. CDR3 in amino acids: CASSQDSFGGVANYGYTF. The CDR3 DNA reads as TGCGCCAGCAGCCAAGATTCGTTCGGGGGAGTAGCTAACTATGGCTACACCTTC.

As DNA, the CDR3 is TGCGCCAGCCGCCAGTTCGGTGGGCCCGGGGAGCTGTTTTTT. Protein product: CASRQFGGPGELFF. The genes are TRBV5-1 and TRBJ2-2; D remains ambiguous. CDR1 is SGHRS, CDR2 YFSETQ, per germline. This CDR3 contains 14 residues. V dropped 7 bases and J dropped 6 bases, with 16 bases sitting between them.

This clone was recorded only once. The chain has TRBV6-1 and TRBJ2-5, with 8 bases matching TRBD2. Near its end, the DNA agrees better with TRBJ2-7, so the J call may be wrong. CDR3 length: 15 amino acids. The germline V gene encodes CDR1 MNHNS and CDR2 SASEGT. CDR3 DNA: TGTGCCAGCAGGGAAACTAGCGGCTCCTCCTACGAGCAGTACTTC. This gives the protein CASRETSGSSYEQYF.

The J gene is TRBJ1-2, the V gene TRBV7-9; tentative D call: TRBD1 (6 bases). Germline CDR1 SEHNR, CDR2 FQNEAQ (reference sequence). CDR3 length: 14 amino acids. V lost 5 bases and J lost 4, with 14 bases in between. The DNA for the CDR3 is TGTGCCAGCAGCGCGGACAGAACGATCTATGGCTACACCTTC. It is translated as CASSADRTIYGYTF.

The chain has TRBV5-5 and TRBJ2-1, with TRBD1 matching 7 bases. Looked up from germline, CDR1 is SGHKS and CDR2 is YYEKEE (reference sequence). CDR3 length: 14 amino acids. V was clipped by 3 bases and J by 4 bases; unmatched bases: 4. CDR3 nucleotides: TGTGCCAGCAGCTGGCGACAGGGATACAATGAGCAGTTCTTC. It encodes CASSWRQGYNEQFF.

The gene calls are TRBV5-4 and TRBJ2-5; weak D call: TRBD2 (6 bases). The CDR3 spans 14 residues. Germline CDR1 reads SGHNT; CDR2 reads YYREEE (reference sequence). The V and J ends lost 4 bases and 5 bases respectively, with 15 bases between them. CDR3: CASSHPTGGETQYF. The CDR3 bases are TGTGCCAGCAGCCATCCGACTGGGGGGGAGACCCAGTACTTC.

The chain has TRBV7-9 and TRBJ2-1, with a weak D call TRBD2 (6 bases). V was pared by 5 bases and J by 16 bases, with 15 bases between. CDR1 is SEHNR, CDR2 FQNEAQ, per germline (reference sequence). The CDR3 extends over 11 amino acids. The CDR3 nucleotides are TGTGCCAGCAGCCCGACTAGTCTTCTCTTCTTC. Amino acid sequence: CASSPTSLLFF.

The chain joins TRBV9 to TRBJ1-6; the D gene is possibly TRBD1 (5 bases). This CDR3 is built from 16 residues. The V gene's germline CDR1 is SGDLS and CDR2 YYNGEE. V was cut by 0 bases and J by 0 bases, with 7 bases left in between. The CDR3 here is CASSVGGGSYNSPLHF. CDR3 sequence (DNA): TGTGCCAGCAGCGTAGGGGGCGGCTCCTATAATTCACCCCTCCACTTT.

The chain uses TRBV7-2 and TRBJ1-2; D gene unclear. V was trimmed by 8 bases and J by 2 bases, leaving 12 bases between them. Germline values: CDR1 SGHTA, CDR2 FQGNSA. This CDR3 has 13 residues. This CDR3 reads CASVPSVNYGYTF. In DNA, the CDR3 is TGTGCCAGCGTCCCCAGCGTCAACTATGGCTACACCTTC.

This clone was seen a handful of times. The V call is TRBV28, the J call TRBJ2-3; D may be TRBD2 (6 bases). Trimming left V 4 bases short and J 3 bases short, with 17 bases between. This CDR3 is 16 amino acids long. CDR1 and CDR2 (germline): MDHEN, SYDVKM. The CDR3 coding sequence is TGTGCCAGCAGTTGGCAGGGACTGCAAGCAACAGATACGCAGTATTTT. It translates to CASSWQGLQATDTQYF.

This clone was observed a handful of times. The chain carries TRBV18 and TRBJ2-7; TRBD1 matches 12 bases. The CDR3 loop spans 16 amino acids. The V and J ends lost 4 bases and 4 bases, in that order; junction bases with no gene match: 8. In germline, CDR1 is KGHSH, CDR2 LQKENI. As DNA, the CDR3 is TGTGCCAGCTCACGGTCGGGACAGGGGGCTAGGTACGAGCAGTACTTC. The encoded protein is CASSRSGQGARYEQYF.

The rearrangement links TRBV4-1 to TRBJ1-2; 10 bases line up with TRBD1. Germline values: CDR1 MGHRA, CDR2 YSYEKL. Trimming cost V 4 bases and J 8 bases; bases outside gene matches: 7. The CDR3 consists of 14 residues. CDR3 DNA sequence: TGCGCCAGCAGCCCCGTGGGGACAGGGGAGGGCTACACCTTC. It codes for CASSPVGTGEGYTF.

This chain connects TRBV7-9 to TRBJ2-5; 10 bases fit TRBD1. The CDR3 spans 16 residues. With V trimmed by 5 bases and J by 5 bases, 11 bases remained unmatched. Germline V gene data show CDR1 as SEHNR and CDR2 as FQNEAQ (reference sequence). The CDR3 DNA sequence: TGTGCCAGCAGCGGCTGGGACAGGGGACAGCCGGAGACCCAGTACTTC. Translated, it gives CASSGWDRGQPETQYF.

This sequence joins TRBV11-2 and TRBJ1-2, with a tentative D call TRBD1 (6 bases). Trimming shortened V by 10 bases and J by 4 bases, and 19 bases separated the two germline ends. Germline CDR1 SGHAT, CDR2 FQNNGV. CDR3 length: 14 amino acids. The CDR3 here is CATDRLDRPYGYTF. CDR3 nucleotides: TGTGCCACAGATCGTCTGGACAGACCCTATGGCTACACCTTC.

This sequence joins TRBV11-3 and TRBJ2-5; 12 nucleotides line up with TRBD1. There are 16 residues in the CDR3. The germline V gene encodes CDR1 SGHNT and CDR2 YENEEA. The V segment lost 3 bases and the J segment 3 bases; nucleotides outside the gene matches: 5. The DNA of the CDR3 is TGTGCCAGCAGCTTGGGGACAGGGGGCTTCGAAGAGACCCAGTACTTC. Its protein is CASSLGTGGFEETQYF.

This clone was counted once. The junction departs from the called germline gene at one end, perhaps through a read error. The chain has TRBV7-7 and TRBJ1-5; D is ambiguous. The CDR3 has 20 residues. Germline assignment: CDR1 SSHAT and CDR2 FNYEAQ (reference sequence). Written as DNA, the CDR3 is TGTGCTAGCAGCTTAGGGCCTTGTGATCACCCCACATATAGCAATCAGCCCCAGCATTTT. This gives the protein CASSLGPCDHPTYSNQPQHF. The variable domain in full, completed from reference TRBV7-7 and TRBJ1-5, reads GAGVSQSPRYKVTKRGQDVTLRCDPISSHATLYWYQQALGQGPEFLTYFNYEAQPDKSGLPSDRFSAERPEGSISTLTIQRTEQRDSAMYRCASSLGPCDHPTYSNQPQHFGDGTRLSIL.

This clone was observed a single time. The V and J genes are TRBV9 and TRBJ1-2; D might be TRBD1 (6 bases). Trimming removed 9 bases from V and 6 bases from J, with 24 bases in between. The CDR3 sequence is 15 residues long. The germline CDR1 and CDR2 sequences are SGDLS and YYNGEE. The CDR3 DNA reads TGTGCCACCCATCCTTATAGGACAGCTGGCGATGGCTACACCTTC. Translated: CATHPYRTAGDGYTF.

The V gene is TRBV19, the J gene TRBJ2-7; a possible D gene is TRBD1 (5 bases). The V end lost 5 bases, the J end lost 5 bases, and 16 bases lay between the germline ends. This CDR3 spans 14 amino acids. Germline V gene data show CDR1 as LNHDA and CDR2 as SQIVND (reference sequence). The CDR3 region is CASSPRPTVNEQYF. CDR3 DNA sequence: TGTGCCAGTAGTCCCCGCCCGACAGTTAACGAGCAGTACTTC. Supplemented by reference TRBV19 and TRBJ2-7, the full variable domain reads DGGITQSPKYLFRKEGQNVTLSCEQNLNHDAMYWYRQDPGQGLRLIYYSQIVNDFQKGDIAEGYSVSREKKESFPLTVTSAQKNPTAFYLCASSPRPTVNEQYFGPGTRLTVT.